One T cell receptor beta chain is described in this entry. Its specificity is unknown. The sample's treatment: 10-day PBMC culture with coronavirus spike peptide pools or control peptides (ViraFEST assay). This sample is drawn from a study of vaccination and CD4 T cells after COVID-19. This CDR3 has 13 amino acids. V was trimmed by 7 bases and J by 9 bases, leaving 13 bases between them. Cultured CD4+ T cell DNA underwent sequencing with the Oncomine TCR Beta short-read assay. TCRdb fed the PCR reads into MiXCR, producing one record per CDR3 protein. The table lists approximately 10,000 distinct CDR3 sequences, around 42% of them singletons.

The chain carries TRBV12-3 or TRBV12-4 and TRBJ1-6; D not resolved. The sequencing input was CD4+ T cells from blood, cultured in vitro. The source of this sequence is a human donor who had recovered from COVID-19. The CDR3 region has the DNA TGTGCCAGCACGAGGGAGGAGGGTTCACCCCTCCACTTT. It yields the protein CASTREEGSPLHF.